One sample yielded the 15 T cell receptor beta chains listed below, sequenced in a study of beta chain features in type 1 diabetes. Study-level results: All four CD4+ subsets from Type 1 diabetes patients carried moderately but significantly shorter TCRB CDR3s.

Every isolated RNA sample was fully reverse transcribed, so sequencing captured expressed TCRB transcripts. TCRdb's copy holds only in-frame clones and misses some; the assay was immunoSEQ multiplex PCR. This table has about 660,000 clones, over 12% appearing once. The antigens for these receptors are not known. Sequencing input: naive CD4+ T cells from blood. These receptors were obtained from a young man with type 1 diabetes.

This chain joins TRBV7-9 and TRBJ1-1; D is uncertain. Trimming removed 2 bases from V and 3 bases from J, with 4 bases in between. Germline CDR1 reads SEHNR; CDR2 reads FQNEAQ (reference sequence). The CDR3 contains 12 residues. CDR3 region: CASSLLHTEAFF. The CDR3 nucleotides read TGTGCCAGCAGCTTATTGCACACTGAAGCTTTCTTT.

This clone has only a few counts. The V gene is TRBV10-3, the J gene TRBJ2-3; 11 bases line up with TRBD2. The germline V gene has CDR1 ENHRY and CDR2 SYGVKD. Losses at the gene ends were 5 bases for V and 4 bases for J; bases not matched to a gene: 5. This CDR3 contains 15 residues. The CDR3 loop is CAISMTSGESDTQYF. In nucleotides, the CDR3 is TGTGCCATCAGTATGACTAGCGGGGAGTCAGATACGCAGTATTTT.

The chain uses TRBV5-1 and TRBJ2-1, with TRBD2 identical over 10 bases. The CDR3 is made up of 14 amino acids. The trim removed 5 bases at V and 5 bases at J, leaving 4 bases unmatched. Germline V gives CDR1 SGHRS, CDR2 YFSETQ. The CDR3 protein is CASSTSGTDNEQFF. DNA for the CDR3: TGCGCCAGCAGTACTAGCGGGACCGACAATGAGCAGTTCTTC.

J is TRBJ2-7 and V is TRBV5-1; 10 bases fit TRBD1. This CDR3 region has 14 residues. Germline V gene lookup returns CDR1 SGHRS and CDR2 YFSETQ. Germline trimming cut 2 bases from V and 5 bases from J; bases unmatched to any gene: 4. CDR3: CASSFRDRGDEQYF. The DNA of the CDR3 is TGCGCCAGCAGCTTCCGGGACAGGGGAGACGAGCAGTACTTC.

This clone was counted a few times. The CDR3 loop is CASRDRGSTDTQYF. The CDR3 DNA reads TGTGCCAGCAGGGACAGGGGATCGACAGATACGCAGTATTTT. This chain joins TRBV11-1 and TRBJ2-3; 9 positions agree with TRBD1. The CDR3 is 14 amino acids. CDR1 and CDR2 (germline): SGHAT, FQDESV (reference sequence). V was pared by 6 bases and J by 3 bases, with 4 bases of the junction left unmatched.

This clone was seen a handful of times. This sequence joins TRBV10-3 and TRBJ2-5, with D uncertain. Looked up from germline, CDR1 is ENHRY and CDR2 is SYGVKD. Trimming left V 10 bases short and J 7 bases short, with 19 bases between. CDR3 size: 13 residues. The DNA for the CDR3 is TGTGCCAGGAATACGACCTGCCCGTGGACCCAGTACTTC. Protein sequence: CARNTTCPWTQYF.

This CDR3 reads CASSEAGRGGLRDGYTF. The CDR3 coding sequence is TGTGCCAGCAGTGAAGCCGGCCGTGGGGGTCTGAGAGATGGCTACACCTTC. The chain links TRBV25-1 to TRBJ1-2, with D possibly TRBD1 on 5 matching bases. The CDR3 is 17 residues long. CDR1 and CDR2 (germline): MGHDK, SYGVNS. Trimming took off 2 bases at V and 6 bases at J, with 22 bases between the two ends.

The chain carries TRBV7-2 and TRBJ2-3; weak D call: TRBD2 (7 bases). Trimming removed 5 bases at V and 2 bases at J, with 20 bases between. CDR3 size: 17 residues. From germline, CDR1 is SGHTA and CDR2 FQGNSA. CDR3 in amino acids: CASSRHTGTTNTDTQYF. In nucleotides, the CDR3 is TGTGCCAGCAGCCGTCACACAGGGACTACAAACACAGATACGCAGTATTTT.

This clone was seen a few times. The chain's CDR3 is CASSLGARGADTQYF. The DNA for the CDR3 is TGTGCCAGCAGCTTAGGGGCCCGGGGAGCAGATACGCAGTATTTT. The chain is built from TRBV7-2 and TRBJ2-3, with a weak D call TRBD2 (5 bases). V lost 1 base to trimming and J lost 4 bases, with 12 bases between them. The CDR3 has 15 residues. In germline, CDR1 is SGHTA, CDR2 FQGNSA.

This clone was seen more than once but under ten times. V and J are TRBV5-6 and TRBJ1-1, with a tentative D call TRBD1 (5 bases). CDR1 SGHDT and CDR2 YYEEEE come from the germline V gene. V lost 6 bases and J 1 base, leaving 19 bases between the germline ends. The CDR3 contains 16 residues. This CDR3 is CASTTLPGRQNTEAFF. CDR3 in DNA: TGTGCCAGCACCACCCTCCCAGGGCGTCAGAACACTGAAGCTTTCTTT. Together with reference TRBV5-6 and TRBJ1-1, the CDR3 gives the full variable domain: DAGVTQSPTHLIKTRGQQVTLRCSPKSGHDTVSWYQQALGQGPQFIFQYYEEEERQRGNFPDRFSGHQFPNYSSELNVNALLLGDSALYLCASTTLPGRQNTEAFFGQGTRLTVV.

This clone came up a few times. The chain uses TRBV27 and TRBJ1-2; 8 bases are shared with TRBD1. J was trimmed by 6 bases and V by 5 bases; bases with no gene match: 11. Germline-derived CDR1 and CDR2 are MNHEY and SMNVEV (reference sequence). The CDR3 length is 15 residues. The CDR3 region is CASSRDDRGQDGYTF. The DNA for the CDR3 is TGTGCCAGCAGTCGAGACGACAGGGGTCAAGATGGCTACACCTTC.

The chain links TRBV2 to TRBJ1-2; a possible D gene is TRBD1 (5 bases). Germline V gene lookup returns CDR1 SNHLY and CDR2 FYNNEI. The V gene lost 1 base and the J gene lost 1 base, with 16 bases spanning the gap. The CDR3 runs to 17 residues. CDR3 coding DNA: TGTGCCAGCAGTGAAGACCTGGGACCGCCCTTTAACTATGGCTACACCTTC. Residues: CASSEDLGPPFNYGYTF.

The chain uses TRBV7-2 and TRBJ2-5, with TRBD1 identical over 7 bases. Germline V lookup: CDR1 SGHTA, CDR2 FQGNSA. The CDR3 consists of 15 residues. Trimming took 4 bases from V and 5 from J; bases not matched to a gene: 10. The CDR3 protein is CASSSLTGFWETQYF. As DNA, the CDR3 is TGTGCCAGCAGCTCCCTGACAGGGTTTTGGGAGACCCAGTACTTC.

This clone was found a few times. CDR3 nucleotides: TGTGCCAGCAGAGAGGCGTGGAGGGACACTGAAGCTTTCTTT. It specifies CASREAWRDTEAFF. The V call is TRBV27, the J call TRBJ1-1; D ambiguous. There are 14 residues in the CDR3. Deletions cut 6 bases from V and 3 bases from J, with 14 bases between. Germline V CDR1 and CDR2: MNHEY, SMNVEV (reference sequence).

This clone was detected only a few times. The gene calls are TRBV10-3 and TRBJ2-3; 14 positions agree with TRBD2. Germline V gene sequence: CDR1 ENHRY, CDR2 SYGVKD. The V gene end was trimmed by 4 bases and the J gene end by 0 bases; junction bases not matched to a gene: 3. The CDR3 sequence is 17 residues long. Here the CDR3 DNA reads TGTGCCATCAGTGGGACTAGCGGGGGGCAAAGCACAGATACGCAGTATTTT. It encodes CAISGTSGGQSTDTQYF.